The rows below give T cell receptor beta chains drawn from one sample of a study of molecular identifiers for immune sequencing clone quantification. TCRdb re-analysed the PCR reads in MiXCR, keeping a single row per CDR3 protein. The table includes under 800,000 distinct CDR3 sequences, about 25% detected once. Sequenced sample: naive CD8+ T cells from blood, with Jurkat cell RNA spiked in. These receptors were obtained from a human donor in good health. Some libraries in this study had Jurkat cell RNA spiked in. CDR3s include the opening cysteine and the closing phenylalanine or tryptophan. D genes are given only for firm matches. Not all rows give a size; the values are once, few, many and, for expanded clones, a class.

size | J | D | V | CDR3 | DNA
many | TRBJ2-6 | TRBD1 | TRBV13 | CASSLAGGWGNTQPGANVLTF | TGTGCCAGCAGCTTAGCAGGGGGCTGGGGAAATACCCAGCCTGGGGCCAACGTCCTGACTTTC
NA | TRBJ2-7 | NA | TRBV7-9 | CASGHRDTDSTYEQYF | TGTGCCAGCGGCCACCGGGACACCGATTCCACCTACGAGCAGTACTTC
many | TRBJ2-7 | TRBD2 | TRBV7-2 | CASSHGTSGTAHEQYF | TGTGCCAGCAGCCACGGGACTAGCGGAACAGCCCACGAGCAGTACTTC
many | TRBJ2-3 | TRBD2 | TRBV20-1 | CSASWYGSGYHTDTQYF | TGCAGTGCTAGTTGGTACGGTAGCGGGTACCACACAGATACGCAGTATTTT
few | TRBJ2-6 | NA | TRBV27 | CASSFLGISGANVLTF | TGTGCCAGCAGTTTTTTGGGAATCTCTGGGGCCAACGTCCTGACTTTC
many | TRBJ2-7 | NA | TRBV5-1 | CASSLPYEQYF | TGCGCCAGCAGCTTACCCTACGAGCAGTACTTC
many | TRBJ2-3 | TRBD1 | TRBV7-2 | CASKGQGTDTQYF | TGTGCCAGCAAGGGACAGGGGACAGATACGCAGTATTTT
many | TRBJ2-5 | NA | TRBV9 | CASSVRQGEYQETQYF | TGTGCCAGCAGCGTACGGCAGGGAGAGTACCAAGAGACCCAGTACTTC
NA | TRBJ2-1 | NA | TRBV12-3/TRBV12-4 | CASSLYLACGDEQFF | TGTGCCAGCAGTTTATACCTAGCGTGTGGTGATGAGCAGTTCTTC
many | TRBJ1-1 | TRBD1 | TRBV4-1 | CASSPLWDSFTGTEAFF | TGCGCCAGCAGCCCCCTCTGGGACAGTTTTACGGGCACTGAAGCTTTCTTT
many | TRBJ2-7 | TRBD2 | TRBV5-5 | CASSLFWREGREQYF | TGTGCCAGCAGCTTGTTTTGGAGGGAGGGGCGCGAGCAGTACTTC
few | TRBJ2-5 | NA | TRBV29-1 | CSVPLQGTQYF | TGCAGCGTCCCGCTCCAAGGGACCCAGTACTTC
few | TRBJ2-7 | NA | TRBV7-9 | CASSAMGTYEQYF | TGTGCCAGCAGCGCGATGGGGACCTACGAGCAGTACTTC
NA | TRBJ1-1 | NA | TRBV20-1 | CSARGTMNTEAFF | TGCAGTGCTAGGGGAACCATGAACACTGAAGCTTTCTTT
many | TRBJ2-3 | TRBD2 | TRBV12-3/TRBV12-4 | CASRLGLAGVTDTQYF | TGTGCCAGCAGATTGGGACTAGCGGGAGTAACAGATACGCAGTATTTT
many | TRBJ1-5 | NA | TRBV13 | CASSQATGQPQHF | TGTGCCAGCAGCCAAGCAACAGGTCAGCCCCAGCATTTT
NA | TRBJ2-5 | NA | TRBV12-3/TRBV12-4 | CASSLGAAGHRETQYF | TGTGCCAGCAGTTTGGGAGCTGCGGGTCATCGGGAGACCCAGTACTTC
many | TRBJ2-7 | NA | TRBV7-2 | CASSSGVGGSYEQYF | TGTGCCAGCAGCTCAGGCGTGGGGGGTTCCTACGAGCAGTACTTC
NA | TRBJ2-3 | TRBD2 | TRBV13 | CARSVGGGGTDTQYF | TGTGCCCGCAGCGTCGGGGGGGGGGGCACAGATACGCAGTATTTT
NA | TRBJ2-1 | TRBD2 | TRBV4-3 | CASSQGWTSGSPEQFF | TGCGCCAGCAGCCAGGGTTGGACTAGCGGGAGTCCTGAGCAGTTCTTC
NA | TRBJ1-6 | TRBD1 | TRBV10-3 | CAISSTGLYGNSPLHF | TGTGCCATCAGCTCGACAGGGCTCTACGGGAATTCACCCCTCCACTTT
NA | TRBJ2-3 | NA | TRBV6-2/TRBV6-3 | CASSYPDPSGPDTQYF | TGTGCCAGCAGTTACCCGGACCCAAGTGGCCCAGATACGCAGTATTTT
NA | TRBJ1-2 | NA | TRBV12-3/TRBV12-4 | CASTPLKGPNYGYTF | TGTGCCAGCACCCCCCTGAAGGGACCTAACTATGGCTACACCTTC
NA | TRBJ2-1 | NA | TRBV6-5 | CASIIKRAGAARSYNEQFF | TGTGCCAGCATCATCAAGCGGGCAGGGGCCGCGCGTTCCTACAATGAGCAGTTCTTC
few | TRBJ1-1 | NA | TRBV11-2 | CASSLGTETEAFF | TGTGCCAGCAGCTTAGGGACAGAAACTGAAGCTTTCTTT
NA | TRBJ1-1 | NA | TRBV10-3 | CAISESNNPMNTEAFF | TGTGCCATCAGTGAGTCGAATAACCCGATGAACACTGAAGCTTTCTTT
NA | TRBJ2-1 | TRBD2 | TRBV4-3 | CASSQALAGVGNEQFF | TGCGCCAGCAGCCAAGCGCTAGCGGGAGTGGGTAATGAGCAGTTCTTC
few | TRBJ1-1 | NA | TRBV19 | CASSIMVSGGQLNTEAFF | TGTGCCAGTAGTATAATGGTAAGTGGGGGACAACTGAACACTGAAGCTTTCTTT
few | TRBJ2-7 | NA | TRBV19 | CASSLGRWSSYEQYF | TGTGCCAGTAGTCTGGGCCGGTGGAGCTCCTACGAGCAGTACTTC
few | TRBJ2-1 | NA | TRBV12-3/TRBV12-4 | CASSFLGQLDYNEQFF | TGTGCCAGCAGTTTTTTGGGACAACTTGACTACAATGAGCAGTTCTTC
NA | TRBJ2-7 | NA | TRBV19 | CASSTTGRNEQYF | TGTGCTAGTAGTACCACAGGGAGGAACGAGCAGTACTTC
NA | TRBJ2-7 | NA | TRBV7-8 | CASSLVFGRGAYEQYF | TGTGCCAGCAGCTTAGTATTTGGCAGGGGGGCCTACGAGCAGTACTTC
NA | TRBJ2-1 | TRBD2 | TRBV7-3 | CASSLKGWASGSLDEQFF | TGTGCCAGCAGCTTAAAGGGCTGGGCTAGCGGGAGTCTGGATGAGCAGTTCTTC
few | TRBJ2-7 | NA | TRBV13 | CASSLSRVTEQYF | TGTGCCAGCAGCTTATCCAGGGTAACCGAGCAGTACTTC
many | TRBJ2-3 | NA | TRBV3-1 | CASSQGGLSDTQYF | TGTGCCAGCAGCCAAGGAGGGTTATCAGATACGCAGTATTTT
many | TRBJ1-1 | NA | TRBV9 | CASSAGYGGATEAFF | TGTGCCAGCAGCGCCGGTTACGGGGGAGCCACTGAAGCTTTCTTT
few | TRBJ1-5 | NA | TRBV28 | CASSLWARSPGQPQHF | TGTGCCAGCAGTTTATGGGCACGCTCGCCGGGTCAGCCCCAGCATTTT